The 23 T cell receptor beta chains below all came from one sample that was sequenced in a study of blood T cell repertoires in COVID-19. TCRdb keeps only in-frame clones here, not all; method: immunoSEQ multiplex PCR. The table records some 390,000 clones, about nine tenths of them present only once. The sequencing input was PBMCs or T cells enriched from blood (not recorded which). These receptors originate from a woman in her thirties who had recovered from COVID-19.

The rearrangement joins TRBV5-1 to TRBJ1-6, with 7 nucleotides matching TRBD1. This CDR3 is 15 amino acids long. The V gene's germline CDR1 is SGHRS and CDR2 YFSETQ. Trimming at V came to 0 bases and at J to 7 bases, leaving 4 bases not matched to a gene. The CDR3 nucleotides read TGCGCCAGCAGCTTGGCGACAGGGACGAATTCACCCCTCCACTTT. Translated, it gives CASSLATGTNSPLHF.

The chain employs TRBV6-5 and TRBJ1-1; 10 bases fit TRBD1. The V gene's germline CDR1 is MNHEY and CDR2 SVGAGI. This CDR3 comprises 15 residues. V was pared by 2 bases and J by 3 bases, with 3 bases of the junction left unmatched. The chain's CDR3 is CASSYRDRGDTEAFF. The CDR3 DNA sequence: TGTGCCAGCAGTTACCGGGACAGGGGTGACACTGAAGCTTTCTTT.

The J gene is TRBJ1-4, the V gene TRBV30; D perhaps matches TRBD1 (5 bases). This CDR3 region has 13 residues. Trimming took 1 base from V and 8 from J, leaving 11 bases between them. CDR1 is GTSNPN, CDR2 SVGIG, per germline (reference sequence). The CDR3 loop reads CAWSEGLAEKLFF. The CDR3 DNA reads TGTGCCTGGAGTGAGGGGCTGGCGGAAAAACTGTTTTTT.

Points on this clone: Other DNA sequences in the sample encode the same CDR3. The chain has TRBV5-1 and TRBJ2-1, with D perhaps TRBD1 (6 bases). Germline V gives CDR1 SGHRS, CDR2 YFSETQ. V shed 0 bases and J shed 0 bases, with 7 bases lying between them. This CDR3 region has 15 residues. CDR3 sequence (DNA): TGCGCCAGCAGCTTGGGACAGGCCTCCTACAATGAGCAGTTCTTC. It yields the protein CASSLGQASYNEQFF. Using reference TRBV5-1 and TRBJ2-1 for the parts outside the CDR3, the full variable domain is KAGVTQTPRYLIKTRGQQVTLSCSPISGHRSVSWYQQTPGQGLQFLFEYFSETQRNKGNFPGRFSGRQFSNSRSEMNVSTLELGDSALYLCASSLGQASYNEQFFGPGTRLTVL.

This clone was seen a single time. The chain carries TRBV13 and TRBJ1-1, with unresolved D. The V gene's germline CDR1 is PRHDT and CDR2 FYEKMQ (reference sequence). Trimming shortened V by 3 bases and J by 2 bases, and 10 bases separated the two germline ends. This CDR3 comprises 14 residues. CDR3 bases: TGTGCCAGCAGCTTCCGACCGACTAACACTGAAGCTTTCTTT. Its protein product is CASSFRPTNTEAFF.

The sample holds one count of this clone. The rearrangement uses TRBV2 and TRBJ2-1; 7 nucleotides match TRBD1. Germline CDR1 and CDR2: SNHLY and FYNNEI. The CDR3 is 14 residues long. Germline trimming cut 6 bases from V and 7 bases from J; bases unmatched to any gene: 9. CDR3 nucleotide sequence: TGTGCCAGCAGCCACGAGGGGGCCTCAAATGAGCAGTTCTTC. Protein sequence: CASSHEGASNEQFF.

Only a few counts were recorded for this clone. The V call is TRBV4-1, the J call TRBJ1-5; 8 bases fit TRBD1. CDR3 length: 16 residues. CDR1 is MGHRA and CDR2 is YSYEKL in the germline V gene. Trimming removed 2 bases from V and 6 bases from J; junction bases left unmatched: 9. The CDR3 loop is CASSQSLDRVSQPQHF. CDR3 DNA: TGCGCCAGCAGCCAATCGCTGGACAGGGTAAGTCAGCCCCAGCATTTT.

The chain has TRBV2 and TRBJ2-1; TRBD2 matches at 9 bases. J was trimmed by 4 bases and V by 6 bases; bases with no gene match: 10. Germline CDR1 SNHLY, CDR2 FYNNEI. The CDR3 totals 16 residues. CDR3 loop: CASRDPLAGKYNEQFF. The CDR3 region has the DNA TGTGCCAGCAGAGACCCCCTAGCGGGAAAATACAATGAGCAGTTCTTC.

This chain uses TRBV27 with TRBJ1-5; D gene uncertain. CDR3 length equals 14 residues. Germline CDR1 is MNHEY and CDR2 is SMNVEV (reference sequence). V lost 6 bases and J lost 0, with 9 bases in between. The CDR3 sequence: CASRLGSSNQPQHF. The CDR3 DNA is TGTGCCAGCAGATTGGGGAGTAGCAATCAGCCCCAGCATTTT.

The chain joins TRBV27 to TRBJ2-7; D is ambiguous. V shed 4 bases and J shed 4 bases, with 11 bases lying between them. This CDR3 has 13 amino acids. CDR1 is MNHEY and CDR2 is SMNVEV in the germline V gene (reference sequence). Written as DNA, the CDR3 is TGTGCCAGCAGTTCGGGTCGTTTTTACGAGCAGTACTTC. This translates into CASSSGRFYEQYF.

The chain recombines TRBV10-3 with TRBJ2-2; 9 nucleotides align to TRBD1. The CDR3 has 17 amino acids. Unmatched junction bases numbered 13, after V lost 6 bases and J lost 5 bases. Germline V gives CDR1 ENHRY, CDR2 SYGVKD. CDR3 DNA sequence: TGTGCCATCAGGGAGAAACTACGACAGGGGGGGACCGGGGAGCTGTTTTTT. Translation gives CAIREKLRQGGTGELFF.

The chain is built from TRBV29-1 and TRBJ1-1; D is possibly TRBD1 (6 bases). From germline, CDR1 is SQVTM and CDR2 ANQGSEA. The CDR3 is made up of 14 amino acids. The germline V and J ends were trimmed by 7 bases and 4 bases, with 19 bases remaining between them. The CDR3 sequence: CSAPVGGPATEAFF. The CDR3 DNA is TGCAGCGCCCCGGTGGGGGGGCCGGCCACTGAAGCTTTCTTT.

This rearrangement joins TRBV30 to TRBJ1-1; 9 positions agree with TRBD1. Germline CDR1 GTSNPN, CDR2 SVGIG (reference sequence). Germline trimming cut 5 bases from V and 5 bases from J; bases unmatched to any gene: 6. The CDR3 loop spans 13 amino acids. CDR3 nucleotide sequence: TGTGCCTGGGCCGGGACAGGGAGGACTGAAGCTTTCTTT. Translated, it gives CAWAGTGRTEAFF.

The gene calls are TRBV19 and TRBJ1-1; D perhaps matches TRBD1 (5 bases). V lost 3 bases to trimming and J lost 2 bases, with 10 bases between them. This CDR3 spans 14 amino acids. The germline V gene encodes CDR1 LNHDA and CDR2 SQIVND (reference sequence). The CDR3 DNA is TGTGCCAGTAGTATTCAGGGATCCAACACTGAAGCTTTCTTT. Amino acid sequence: CASSIQGSNTEAFF.

The genes are TRBV7-6 and TRBJ2-7; weak D call: TRBD2 (5 bases). CDR3 length equals 17 residues. V was shortened by 1 base and J by 0 bases, with 16 bases between the two germline ends. Germline V gene data show CDR1 as SGHVS and CDR2 as FNYEAQ. As DNA, the CDR3 is TGTGCCAGCAGCTTAGGGGGAGCGCCGAGGGACTCCTACGAGCAGTACTTC. Translated, it gives CASSLGGAPRDSYEQYF.

This chain connects TRBV7-7 to TRBJ2-3; D might be TRBD1 (5 bases). V was clipped by 5 bases and J by 1 base, with 10 bases between them. CDR1 and CDR2 (germline): SSHAT, FNYEAQ (reference sequence). The CDR3 loop spans 14 amino acids. CDR3 residues: CASSISGRTDTQYF. CDR3 nucleotide sequence: TGTGCCAGCAGCATCTCAGGGCGCACAGATACGCAGTATTTT.

V is TRBV30 and J is TRBJ1-2; D not certain. With 4 bases removed from V and 6 bases from J, the gap between germline ends came to 12 bases. The CDR3 runs to 12 residues. Germline CDR1 is GTSNPN and CDR2 is SVGIG (reference sequence). CDR3 DNA: TGTGCCTGGACCCGGTTCCGAAATGGCTACACCTTC. Translation gives CAWTRFRNGYTF.

The chain links TRBV30 to TRBJ1-1; TRBD1 matches 7 bases. Germline V gives CDR1 GTSNPN, CDR2 SVGIG (reference sequence). CDR3 size: 12 residues. Trimming removed 8 bases from V and 4 bases from J; junction bases left unmatched: 7. This CDR3 is CAGKTGITEAFF. CDR3 DNA sequence: TGTGCCGGAAAGACAGGGATCACTGAAGCTTTCTTT.

V usage is TRBV5-1 and J usage is TRBJ2-5; 11 nucleotides agree with TRBD2. V was pared by 4 bases and J by 2 bases, with 4 bases of the junction left unmatched. Germline CDR1 and CDR2: SGHRS and YFSETQ. The CDR3 is 15 amino acids. In DNA, the CDR3 is TGCGCCAGCAGCACTAGCGGGGGCCCTCAAGAGACCCAGTACTTC. As protein: CASSTSGGPQETQYF.

The chain links TRBV3-1 (or the pseudogene TRBV3-2) to TRBJ1-1; 9 positions match TRBD1. Unmatched junction bases numbered 16, after V lost 1 base and J lost 4 bases. The CDR3 length is 19 residues. In germline, CDR1 is LGHDT, CDR2 YNNKEL (reference sequence). CDR3 sequence: CASSQVPWGGTGMSTEAFF. Written as DNA, the CDR3 is TGTGCCAGCAGCCAAGTCCCGTGGGGCGGGACAGGGATGAGCACTGAAGCTTTCTTT.

The V and J genes are TRBV2 and TRBJ2-3; 12 nucleotides agree with TRBD1. The CDR3 totals 17 residues. CDR1 SNHLY and CDR2 FYNNEI come from the germline V gene. V shed 4 bases and J 6 bases; nucleotides not matched to a gene: 11. This chain's CDR3 is CASSALLGTGGKDTQYF. DNA for the CDR3: TGTGCCAGCAGTGCCTTGCTCGGGACAGGGGGCAAGGATACGCAGTATTTT.

The chain recombines TRBV7-2 with TRBJ2-7; 7 bases are shared with TRBD2. V trimming: 4 bases; J trimming: 2 bases; junction bases outside the gene matches: 8. CDR1 and CDR2 from the germline V gene are SGHTA and FQGNSA. The CDR3 totals 15 residues. The CDR3 protein is CASSSVGGSAYEQYF. The DNA for the CDR3 is TGTGCCAGCAGCTCCGTTGGCGGGAGCGCCTACGAGCAGTACTTC. Full variable domain (rest looked up from reference TRBV7-2 and TRBJ2-7): GAGVSQSPSNKVTEKGKDVELRCDPISGHTALYWYRQSLGQGLEFLIYFQGNSAPDKSGLPSDRFSAERTGGSVSTLTIQRTQQEDSAVYLCASSSVGGSAYEQYFGPGTRLTVT.

As DNA, the CDR3 is TGTGCTAGTGGACCCTACAGGGCCGATCAGCCCCAGCATTTT. Translation gives CASGPYRADQPQHF. The chain carries TRBV12-5 and TRBJ1-5; TRBD1 is a possible D gene (6 bases). The CDR3 has 14 residues. Germline V lookup: CDR1 LGHNT, CDR2 FRNRAP. V was clipped by 6 bases and J by 5 bases, with 14 bases between them.